Shown below are 20 T cell receptor beta chains from a single sample sequenced in a study of T cells in Graves' hyperthyroidism and ophthalmopathy. Authors of the study amplified TCR beta CDR3 regions from RNA transcripts. Researchers ran a first-round RT-PCR on the TCR CDR3 using the HTBI primer set. TCRdb processed the multiplex PCR reads anew with MiXCR; each CDR3 protein has one entry. Here the sample spans 400,000 to 600,000 distinct CDR3 sequences, about 16% being singletons. Sequences were obtained from blood. These receptors all stem from a woman aged 25 to 39 with Graves' ophthalmopathy.

This clonotype occurred many times. The chain employs TRBV24-1 and TRBJ2-2; D not certain. This CDR3 comprises 13 residues. Germline CDR1 is KGHDR and CDR2 is SFDVKD. V lost 3 bases to trimming and J lost 6 bases, with 7 bases between them. The CDR3 reads CATSDPNPGELFF. DNA of the CDR3: TGTGCCACCAGTGATCCTAACCCCGGGGAGCTGTTTTTT.

The V and J genes are TRBV9 and TRBJ2-7; D not certain. CDR1 SGDLS and CDR2 YYNGEE come from the germline V gene. V lost 0 bases and J lost 5, with 12 bases in between. This CDR3 spans 14 amino acids. The CDR3 DNA reads TGTGCCAGCAGCGTAGAGGACCGGGCCAACGAGCAGTACTTC. It codes for CASSVEDRANEQYF.

The V and J genes are TRBV7-9 and TRBJ2-5; maybe TRBD1 (5 bases). V gave up 5 bases and J gave up 5 bases, with 15 bases separating them. The CDR3 sequence is 14 residues long. Germline CDR1 and CDR2: SEHNR and FQNEAQ (reference sequence). The CDR3 reads CASSRQGVPETQYF. The CDR3 nucleotides are TGTGCCAGCAGCCGGCAAGGGGTACCGGAGACCCAGTACTTC.

This clonotype was counted ten times or more. The chain couples TRBV28 to TRBJ1-1; D gene ambiguous. V was trimmed by 6 bases and J by 6 bases, leaving 11 bases between them. There are 12 residues in the CDR3. Germline lookup yields CDR1 MDHEN and CDR2 SYDVKM. CDR3 nucleotides: TGTGCCAGCAGGAGGAGTGGCGCTGAAGCTTTCTTT. Its protein product is CASRRSGAEAFF. The entire variable domain, with the rest obtained from reference TRBV28 and TRBJ1-1, is as follows: DVKVTQSSRYLVKRTGEKVFLECVQDMDHENMFWYRQDPGLGLRLIYFSYDVKMKEKGDIPEGYSVSREKKERFSLILESASTNQTSMYLCASRRSGAEAFFGQGTRLTVV.

This clonotype was recorded at least ten times. The CDR3 bases are TGTGCCAGCACCCTAGCGGGGCAAAGGGCCTACGAGCAGTACTTC. This codes for CASTLAGQRAYEQYF. The chain has TRBV28 and TRBJ2-7; 9 nucleotides agree with TRBD2. The CDR3 loop spans 15 amino acids. Germline V gene sequence: CDR1 MDHEN, CDR2 SYDVKM. The V and J ends lost 7 bases and 2 bases, in that order; junction bases with no gene match: 9.

The genes are TRBV20-1 and TRBJ2-1; 9 bases map to TRBD1. The CDR3 has 14 residues. Germline V CDR1 and CDR2: DFQATT, SNEGSKA (reference sequence). The trim removed 6 bases at V and 4 bases at J, leaving 7 bases unmatched. CDR3 region: CSAARQGGYNEQFF. DNA for the CDR3: TGCAGTGCGGCCCGACAGGGGGGATACAATGAGCAGTTCTTC.

At least ten counts were recorded for this clonotype. The chain recombines TRBV28 with TRBJ2-5; 13 bases agree with TRBD2. The CDR3 runs to 17 residues. V gave up 5 bases and J gave up 5 bases; unmatched junction bases: 11. Looked up from germline, CDR1 is MDHEN and CDR2 is SYDVKM. As DNA, the CDR3 is TGTGCCAGCAGTCCTACTAGCGGGAGGGCCGTATGGGAGACCCAGTACTTC. This sequence encodes CASSPTSGRAVWETQYF.

In its sample, this clonotype was seen many times. The chain has TRBV12-3 or TRBV12-4 and TRBJ1-3; D uncertain. Trimming shortened V by 6 bases and J by 0 bases, and 12 bases separated the two germline ends. The CDR3 runs to 15 residues. Here the CDR3 reads CASSPTHVSGNTIYF. CDR3 nucleotides: TGTGCCAGCAGCCCTACCCACGTCTCTGGAAACACCATATATTTT.

This clonotype appeared a few times. This rearrangement joins TRBV9 to TRBJ2-2; maybe TRBD1 (5 bases). The CDR3 is 14 residues long. Germline V CDR1 and CDR2: SGDLS, YYNGEE. Trimming took 0 bases from V and 3 from J, leaving 6 bases between them. The CDR3 loop reads CASSVVGDTGELFF. CDR3 coding DNA: TGTGCCAGCAGCGTAGTAGGGGACACCGGGGAGCTGTTTTTT.

This clonotype appeared many times. This rearrangement joins TRBV7-2 to TRBJ2-5; 8 positions match TRBD2. J was trimmed by 5 bases and V by 2 bases; bases with no gene match: 4. The germline V gene has CDR1 SGHTA and CDR2 FQGNSA. This CDR3 comprises 14 residues. CDR3 nucleotide sequence: TGTGCCAGCAGCTTAAGCGGGAGCAGTGAGACCCAGTACTTC. This encodes CASSLSGSSETQYF.

This clonotype was seen a handful of times. V is TRBV20-1 and J is TRBJ2-1; D gene unclear. This CDR3 has 13 residues. V was trimmed by 3 bases and J by 1 base, leaving 7 bases between them. CDR1 is DFQATT, CDR2 SNEGSKA, per germline (reference sequence). CDR3 nucleotides: TGCAGTGCTAGGGGGTGGTCCTACAATGAGCAGTTCTTC. It codes for CSARGWSYNEQFF.

This clonotype was recorded at least ten times. This rearrangement joins TRBV7-9 to TRBJ2-7; unclear D gene. Between the trimmed V and J ends, which lost 7 bases and 7 bases, there was a span of 11 bases. The V gene's germline CDR1 is SEHNR and CDR2 FQNEAQ (reference sequence). The CDR3 sequence is 11 residues long. CDR3 residues: CASTRWGEQYF. In nucleotides, the CDR3 is TGTGCCAGCACCCGGTGGGGTGAGCAGTACTTC.

This clonotype was seen more than once but under ten times. The gene calls are TRBV20-1 and TRBJ2-2, with TRBD2 identical over 9 bases. The CDR3 spans 14 residues. V trimming: 6 bases; J trimming: 6 bases; junction bases outside the gene matches: 8. Germline CDR1 reads DFQATT; CDR2 reads SNEGSKA (reference sequence). For the CDR3, the DNA is TGCAGTGCGGCGCTAGCGGGACTTGCCGGGGAGCTGTTTTTT. Protein: CSAALAGLAGELFF.

This clonotype was detected only a few times. The chain joins TRBV28 to TRBJ2-2; D is unclear. Looked up from germline, CDR1 is MDHEN and CDR2 is SYDVKM. V lost 7 bases, J lost 7 bases, and 13 bases lay in between. CDR3 length: 13 amino acids. The CDR3 spells CASTRASIGELFF. CDR3 nucleotide sequence: TGTGCCAGCACCCGGGCCTCCATCGGGGAGCTGTTTTTT.

This clonotype was observed at least ten times. The chain uses TRBV28 and TRBJ1-2; 8 positions match TRBD1. Germline CDR1 reads MDHEN; CDR2 reads SYDVKM. V was pared by 10 bases and J by 0 bases, with 7 bases of the junction left unmatched. The CDR3 is 14 residues long. In DNA, the CDR3 is TGTGCCACGGTAGGGGGACAGGCTAACTATGGCTACACCTTC. Protein sequence: CATVGGQANYGYTF.

This chain connects TRBV4-3 to TRBJ2-2; no definite D call. The CDR3 is made up of 16 amino acids. V was shortened by 0 bases and J by 1 base, with 9 bases between the two germline ends. Germline CDR1 is LGHNA and CDR2 is YSLEER. CDR3 loop: CASSQDPQGNTGELFF. Written as DNA, the CDR3 is TGCGCCAGCAGCCAAGATCCCCAAGGGAACACCGGGGAGCTGTTTTTT.

This clonotype has at least ten counts. This chain joins TRBV6-2 or TRBV6-3 and TRBJ2-2, with D perhaps TRBD2 (6 bases). Germline loops: CDR1 MNHEY, CDR2 SVGEGT. The CDR3 is 18 amino acids. V was trimmed by 2 bases and J by 1 base, leaving 17 bases between them. The CDR3 DNA follows: TGTGCCAGCAGTTACGTCTTCGGCGGGGCCGAGAACACCGGGGAGCTGTTTTTT. Protein: CASSYVFGGAENTGELFF.

This clonotype has only a few counts. The gene calls are TRBV12-3 or TRBV12-4 and TRBJ2-1; D is ambiguous. V was trimmed by 7 bases and J by 0 bases, leaving 10 bases between them. The CDR3 runs to 14 residues. CDR3 in DNA: TGTGCCAGCATCTTTCCCCACTCCTACAATGAGCAGTTCTTC. Translation gives CASIFPHSYNEQFF.

The chain recombines TRBV12-3 or TRBV12-4 with TRBJ2-1; TRBD1 agrees at 8 bases. The J segment lost 2 bases and the V segment lost 2 bases, leaving 5 bases of the junction unmatched. The CDR3 totals 16 residues. CDR3 coding DNA: TGTGCCAGCAGTTTAAGCAGGGGGCTAGCCTACAATGAGCAGTTCTTC. This translates into CASSLSRGLAYNEQFF.

This clonotype came up many times. The J gene is TRBJ2-3, the V gene TRBV7-2, with 7 positions matching TRBD2. The V gene end was trimmed by 4 bases and the J gene end by 6 bases; junction bases not matched to a gene: 10. Germline assignment: CDR1 SGHTA and CDR2 FQGNSA. The CDR3 has 15 amino acids. CDR3 sequence: CASSSSGGVRDTQYF. The CDR3, as DNA: TGTGCCAGCAGCTCCTCTGGGGGGGTTCGTGATACGCAGTATTTT.